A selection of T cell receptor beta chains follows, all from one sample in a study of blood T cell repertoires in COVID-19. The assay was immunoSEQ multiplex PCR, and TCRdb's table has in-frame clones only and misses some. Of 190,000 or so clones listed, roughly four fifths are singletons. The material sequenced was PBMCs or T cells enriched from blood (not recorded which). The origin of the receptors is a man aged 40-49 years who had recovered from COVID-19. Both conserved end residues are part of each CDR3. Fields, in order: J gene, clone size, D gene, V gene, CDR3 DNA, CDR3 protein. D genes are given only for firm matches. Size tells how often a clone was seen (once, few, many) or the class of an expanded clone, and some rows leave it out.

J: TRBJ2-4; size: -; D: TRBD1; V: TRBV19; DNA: TGTGCCAGTAGTAAAGAGGGGGCGCGGAACATTCAGTACTTC; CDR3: CASSKEGARNIQYF
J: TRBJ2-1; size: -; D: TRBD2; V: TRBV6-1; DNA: TGTGCCAGCAGTGAAGCGCGGGGGACTAGCGGGAGGAGCTCCTACAATGAGCAGTTCTTC; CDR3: CASSEARGTSGRSSYNEQFF
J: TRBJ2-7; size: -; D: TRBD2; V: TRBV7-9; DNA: TGTGCCAGCAGCCTAGGGACTAGCGGAAAGCAGTACTTC; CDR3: CASSLGTSGKQYF
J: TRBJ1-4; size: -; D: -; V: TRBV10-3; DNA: TGTGCCATCAGGGCAGAAGCTAATGAAAAACTGTTTTTT; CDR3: CAIRAEANEKLFF
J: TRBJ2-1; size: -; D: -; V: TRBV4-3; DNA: TGCGCCAGCAGCCAAGGAACGGGAGATGAGCAGTTCTTC; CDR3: CASSQGTGDEQFF
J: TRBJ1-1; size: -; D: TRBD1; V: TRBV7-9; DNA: TGTGCCAGCATCGTACAGGGGGCGAACACTGAAGCTTTCTTT; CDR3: CASIVQGANTEAFF
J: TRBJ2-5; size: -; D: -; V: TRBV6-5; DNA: TGTGCCAGCAGTTACGGTGCCAGGGTGGAGACCCAGTACTTC; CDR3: CASSYGARVETQYF
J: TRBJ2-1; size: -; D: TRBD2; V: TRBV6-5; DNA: TGTGCCAGCGATCGGACTAGCGGCTACAATGAGCAGTTCTTC; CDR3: CASDRTSGYNEQFF
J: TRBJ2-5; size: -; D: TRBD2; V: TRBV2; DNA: TGTGCCAGCACCCGAGGGACTAGCGTGATCGAGACCCAGTACTTC; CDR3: CASTRGTSVIETQYF
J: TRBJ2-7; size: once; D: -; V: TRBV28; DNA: TGTGCCAGCAACCTTATAGACAGGTCCTACGAGCAGTACTTC; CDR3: CASNLIDRSYEQYF
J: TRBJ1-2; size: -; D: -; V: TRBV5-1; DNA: TGCGCCAGCCGAACAGCCAACTATGGCTACACCTTC; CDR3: CASRTANYGYTF
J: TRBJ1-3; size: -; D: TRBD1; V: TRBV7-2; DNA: TGTGCCAGCAGCTTGCAGGGGGCGCTTGGAAACACCATATATTTT; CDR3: CASSLQGALGNTIYF
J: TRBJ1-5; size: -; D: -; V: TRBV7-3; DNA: TGTGCCAGCAGCTCCGCCCCTTTGTCAGGTAGCAATCAGCCCCAGCATTTT; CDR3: CASSSAPLSGSNQPQHF
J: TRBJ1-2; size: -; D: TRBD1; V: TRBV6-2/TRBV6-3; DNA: TGTGCCAGCAGTTACCGGGACAGGCGCTATGGCTACACCTTC; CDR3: CASSYRDRRYGYTF
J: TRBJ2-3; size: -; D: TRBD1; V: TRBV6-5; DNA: TGTGCCAGCACCCGGGACAGGGGGGACCCAGATACGCAGTATTTT; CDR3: CASTRDRGDPDTQYF
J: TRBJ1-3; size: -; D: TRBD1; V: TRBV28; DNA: TGTGCCAGCAGTTTGGACAGGGCTGGAAACACCATATATTTT; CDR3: CASSLDRAGNTIYF
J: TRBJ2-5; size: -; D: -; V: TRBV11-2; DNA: TGTGCCAGCAGCAGGAGCGGGTCGGAAGAGACCCAGTACTTC; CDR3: CASSRSGSEETQYF
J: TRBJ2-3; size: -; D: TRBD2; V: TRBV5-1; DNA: TGCGCCAGCAGCTTGGGGACTAGCATAGGCACAGATACGCAGTATTTT; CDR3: CASSLGTSIGTDTQYF
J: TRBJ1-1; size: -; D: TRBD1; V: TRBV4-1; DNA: TGCGCCAGCAGCACTTTACAGGGGGCGAACACTGAAGCTTTCTTT; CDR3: CASSTLQGANTEAFF
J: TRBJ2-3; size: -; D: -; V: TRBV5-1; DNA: TGCGCCAGCAGCTTTTTGACTAGTCAAGGGGGCACAGATACGCAGTATTTT; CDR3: CASSFLTSQGGTDTQYF
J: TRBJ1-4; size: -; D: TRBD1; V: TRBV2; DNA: TGTGCCAGCAGCCGGGACAGGGGGAATGAAAAACTGTTTTTT; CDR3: CASSRDRGNEKLFF
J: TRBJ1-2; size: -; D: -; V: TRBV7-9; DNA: TGTGCCAGCAGCTTAAGAGGTGGCAGAGAAAACTATGGCTACACCTTC; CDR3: CASSLRGGRENYGYTF
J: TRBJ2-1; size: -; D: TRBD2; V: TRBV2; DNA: TGTGCCAGCACAACTAGCGGGAGGGGCAATGAGCAGTTCTTC; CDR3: CASTTSGRGNEQFF
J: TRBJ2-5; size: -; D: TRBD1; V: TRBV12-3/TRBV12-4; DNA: TGTGCCAGCAGAAAGACAGGGGAAGAGACCCAGTACTTC; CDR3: CASRKTGEETQYF
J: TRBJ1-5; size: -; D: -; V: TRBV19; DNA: TGTGCCAGTAGTATTTGGCCCCAGCCCCAGCATTTT; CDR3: CASSIWPQPQHF
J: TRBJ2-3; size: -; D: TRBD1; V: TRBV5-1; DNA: TGCGCCAGCAGCATCCTCCCGGGACAGATCACAGATACGCAGTATTTT; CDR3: CASSILPGQITDTQYF
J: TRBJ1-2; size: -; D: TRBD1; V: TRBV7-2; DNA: TGTGCCAGCAGCGTAGAGACAGGGGGCTATGGCTACACCTTC; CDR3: CASSVETGGYGYTF
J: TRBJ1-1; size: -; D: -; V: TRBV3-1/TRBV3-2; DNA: TGTGCCAGCAGCCAAAACAGGGTTAGCACTGAAGCTTTCTTT; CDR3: CASSQNRVSTEAFF
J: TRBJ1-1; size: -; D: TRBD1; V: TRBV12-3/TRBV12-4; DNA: TGTGCCAGCAGTCCGAGGGACAGGGGGTTAGCTTTCTTT; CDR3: CASSPRDRGLAFF
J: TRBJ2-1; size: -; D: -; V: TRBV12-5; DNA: TGTGCTAGTGGTTTGGTATTGTCGGCGAGCGGGCGCTACAATGAGCAGTTCTTC; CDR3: CASGLVLSASGRYNEQFF
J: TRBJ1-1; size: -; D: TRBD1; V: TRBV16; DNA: TGTGCCAGCAGCCCGGACAGGGGCGTAGAAGCTTTCTTT; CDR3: CASSPDRGVEAFF
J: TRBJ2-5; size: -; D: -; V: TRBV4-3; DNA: TGCGCCAGCAGCCAAGGGAAGACAACAGTTCAAGAGACCCAGTACTTC; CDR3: CASSQGKTTVQETQYF
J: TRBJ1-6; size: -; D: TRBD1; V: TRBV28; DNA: TGTGCCAGCAGTTTCCCTGGCAGGGGGAATTCACCCCTCCACTTT; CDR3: CASSFPGRGNSPLHF
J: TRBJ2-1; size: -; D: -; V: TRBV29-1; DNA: TGCAGCGTTCTACAGTCAATCTACAATGAGCAGTTCTTC; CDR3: CSVLQSIYNEQFF
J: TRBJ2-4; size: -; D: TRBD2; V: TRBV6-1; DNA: TGTGCCAGCAGAGAAACTAGCGGCCTAGCCAAAAACATTCAGTACTTC; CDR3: CASRETSGLAKNIQYF
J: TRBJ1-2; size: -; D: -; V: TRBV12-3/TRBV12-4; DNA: TGTGCCAGCAGTTTTGACGGGAACTATGGCTACACCTTC; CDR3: CASSFDGNYGYTF
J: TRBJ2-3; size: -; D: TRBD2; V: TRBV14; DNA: TGTGCCAGCAGCCGGGGACTAGCGGGGATCACAGATACGCAGTATTTT; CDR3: CASSRGLAGITDTQYF
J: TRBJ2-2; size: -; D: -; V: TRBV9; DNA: TGTGCCAGCAGCGTAGTTCCAGGGGACACCGGGGAGCTGTTTTTT; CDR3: CASSVVPGDTGELFF
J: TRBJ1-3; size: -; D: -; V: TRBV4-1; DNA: TGCGCCAGCAGCATGGAGGGAAACACCATATATTTT; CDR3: CASSMEGNTIYF
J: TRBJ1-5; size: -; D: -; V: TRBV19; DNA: TGTGCCAGTAGTATACTCAACAAAAATCAGCCCCAGCATTTT; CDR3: CASSILNKNQPQHF
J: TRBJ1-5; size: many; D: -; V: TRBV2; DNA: TGTGCCAGCAGTGATATGGGGGCTCGCAATCAGCCCCAGCATTTT; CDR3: CASSDMGARNQPQHF
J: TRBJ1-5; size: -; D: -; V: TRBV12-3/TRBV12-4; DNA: TGTGCCAGCAGTTTCGGGAGGAATCAGCCCCAGCATTTT; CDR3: CASSFGRNQPQHF
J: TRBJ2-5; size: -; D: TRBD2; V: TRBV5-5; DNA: TGTGCCAGCAGCCACGTCCCCGTAGCGGGAGTTTATCAAGAGACCCAGTACTTC; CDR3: CASSHVPVAGVYQETQYF
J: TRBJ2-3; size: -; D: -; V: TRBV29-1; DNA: TGCAGCGTCTCCCAGCTACAGGGGAGGTGGTCAGATACGCAGTATTTT; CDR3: CSVSQLQGRWSDTQYF
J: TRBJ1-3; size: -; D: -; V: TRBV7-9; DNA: TGTGCCAGCAGCTGGACAGCGTCTGGAAACACCATATATTTT; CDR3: CASSWTASGNTIYF
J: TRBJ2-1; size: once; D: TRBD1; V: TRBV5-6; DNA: TGTGCCAGCAGCCCTCTAGGGGGACAGGCTCTTAGCTCCTACAATGAGCAGTTCTTC; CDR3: CASSPLGGQALSSYNEQFF
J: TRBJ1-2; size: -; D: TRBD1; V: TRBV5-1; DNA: TGCGCCAGCAGCTTGGGGTGGACAGGGGAAAACTATGGCTACACCTTC; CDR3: CASSLGWTGENYGYTF
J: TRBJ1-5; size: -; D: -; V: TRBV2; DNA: TGTGCCAGCGGGCCCGGGGTCAATCAGCCCCAGCATTTT; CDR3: CASGPGVNQPQHF
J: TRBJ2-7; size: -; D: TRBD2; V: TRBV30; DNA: TGTGCCTGGAGTAGGGGAGGGAGTGCCTACGAGCAGTACTTC; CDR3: CAWSRGGSAYEQYF
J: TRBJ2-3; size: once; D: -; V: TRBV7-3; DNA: TGTGCCAGCAGCTCAGGACAGTTAGTGGATACGCAGTATTTT; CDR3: CASSSGQLVDTQYF
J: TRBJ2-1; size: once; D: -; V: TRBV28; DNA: TGTGCCAGCAGTTTGTTTTCCGGGACTTACAATGAGCAGTTCTTC; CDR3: CASSLFSGTYNEQFF
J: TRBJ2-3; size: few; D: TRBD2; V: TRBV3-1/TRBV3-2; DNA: TGTGCCAGCAGCCGAAACCTAGCCACGGGGGGTACGCAGTATTTT; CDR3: CASSRNLATGGTQYF
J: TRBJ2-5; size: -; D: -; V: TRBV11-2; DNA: TGTGCCAGCAGCCCAGGGAGGTCCAAAGAGACCCAGTACTTC; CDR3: CASSPGRSKETQYF
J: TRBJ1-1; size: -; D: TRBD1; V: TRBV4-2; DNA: TGTGCCAGCAGCCAAGAGACAGGGGCCATTTTT; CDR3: CASSQETGAIF
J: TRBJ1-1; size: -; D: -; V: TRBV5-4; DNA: TGTGCCAGCAGTTTCAAGAGTTCCACTGAAGCTTTCTTT; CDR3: CASSFKSSTEAFF
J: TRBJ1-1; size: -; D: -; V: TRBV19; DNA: TGTGCCAGTAGTACCGACAGGCTGAACACTGAAGCTTTCTTT; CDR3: CASSTDRLNTEAFF
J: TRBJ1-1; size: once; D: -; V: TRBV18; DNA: TGTGCCAGCTCACCACCCCGCTTCTCGACAGGACTGAACACTGAAGCTTTCTTT; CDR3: CASSPPRFSTGLNTEAFF
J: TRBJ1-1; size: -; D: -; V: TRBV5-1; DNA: TGCGCCAGCAGCACTGACAGTAACACTGAAGCTTTCTTT; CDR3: CASSTDSNTEAFF
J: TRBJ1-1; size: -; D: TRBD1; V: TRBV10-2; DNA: TGCGCCAGCAGGGAGGGGGGACAGACGAACACTGAAGCTTTCTTT; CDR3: CASREGGQTNTEAFF
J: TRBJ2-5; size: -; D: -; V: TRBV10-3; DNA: TGTGCCATCAGTGAGCCGGGAACCAAAGAGACCCAGTACTTC; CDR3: CAISEPGTKETQYF